Listed below are T cell receptor beta chains from one sample, sequenced in a study of human T cells and chemical hapten exposure. One entry per CDR3 protein results from TCRdb running MiXCR on the RACE reads. In the table there are under 65,000 distinct CDR3 sequences, 9.3% of which are singletons. The source material was whole blood, sampled in connection with sensitization to the hapten diphenylcyclopropenone (DPC). The origin of the receptors is a woman in her fifties or sixties with alopecia areata. Some clones in this sample may be carry-over from other donors' samples. Each CDR3 is given with its conserved first and last residue. The D gene is left open where the match is weak. Some rows mark clone size as missing; the rest say once, few, many or name a class of expanded clone.

abundance | j_gene | d_gene | v_gene | CDR3aa | CDR3nt
NA | TRBJ1-3 | NA | TRBV27 | CASSSGISGNTIYF | TGTGCCAGCAGTTCGGGAATCTCTGGAAACACCATATATTTT
few | TRBJ2-4 | NA | TRBV12-3/TRBV12-4 | CASSLGQGVNIQYF | TGTGCCAGCAGTTTGGGGCAGGGAGTGAACATTCAGTACTTC
NA | TRBJ2-5 | NA | TRBV21-1 | CASRQGLGQETQYF | TGTGCCAGCAGACAGGGTTTGGGACAAGAGACCCAGTACTTC
many | TRBJ2-1 | TRBD1 | TRBV20-1 | CSARPGGYNEQFF | TGCAGTGCTAGGCCAGGGGGTTACAATGAGCAGTTCTTC
few | TRBJ1-1 | TRBD1 | TRBV20-1 | CSARNRDRGLSEAFF | TGCAGTGCGAGAAACCGGGACAGGGGTCTCTCTGAAGCTTTCTTT
many | TRBJ2-3 | NA | TRBV6-1 | CASSEDGYTDTQYF | TGTGCCAGCAGTGAAGATGGCTACACAGATACGCAGTATTTT
many | TRBJ1-5 | NA | TRBV12-3/TRBV12-4 | CASNPDGTVNQPQHF | TGTGCCAGCAACCCCGACGGGACTGTGAATCAGCCCCAGCATTTT
many | TRBJ2-3 | NA | TRBV20-1 | CSARVQARTQYF | TGCAGTGCTAGGGTCCAAGCACGCACGCAGTATTTT
NA | TRBJ1-5 | NA | TRBV28 | CASSYAGVDGNQPQHF | TGTGCCAGCAGTTACGCAGGGGTTGATGGCAATCAGCCCCAGCATTTT
many | TRBJ2-1 | TRBD1 | TRBV18 | CASSPGRGTYNEQFF | TGTGCCAGCTCACCAGGCAGGGGGACCTACAATGAGCAGTTCTTC
NA | TRBJ2-3 | TRBD1 | TRBV7-2 | CASSLQGDRSPYF | TGTGCCAGCAGCTTACAAGGGGACAGGTCCCCGTATTTT
NA | TRBJ2-1 | NA | TRBV27 | CASSPNPGTSSYNEQFF | TGTGCCAGCAGTCCTAACCCGGGGACGAGCTCCTACAATGAGCAGTTCTTC
few | TRBJ1-5 | NA | TRBV12-3/TRBV12-4 | CASSLSFRGGHQPQHF | TGTGCCAGCAGTTTAAGTTTCAGGGGCGGCCATCAGCCCCAGCATTTT
many | TRBJ1-1 | NA | TRBV3-1 | CASSQGGSNTEAFF | TGTGCCAGCAGCCAAGGTGGGTCGAACACTGAAGCTTTCTTT
NA | TRBJ2-7 | NA | TRBV28 | CASSLNEDPYEQYF | TGTGCCAGCAGTTTAAATGAGGACCCCTACGAGCAGTACTTC
many | TRBJ2-7 | TRBD2 | TRBV16 | CASSLQLAGYEQYF | TGTGCCAGCAGCCTGCAACTAGCGGGGTACGAGCAGTACTTC
many | TRBJ1-3 | NA | TRBV27 | CASSLDFSGNTIYF | TGTGCCAGCAGTTTAGACTTTTCTGGAAACACCATATATTTT
many | TRBJ2-1 | TRBD2 | TRBV2 | CASRGSYYNEQFF | TGTGCCAGCCGCGGGAGTTACTACAATGAGCAGTTCTTC
many | TRBJ2-1 | NA | TRBV2 | CASSITRGKSNEQFF | TGTGCCAGCAGTATAACGCGCGGGAAATCCAATGAGCAGTTCTTC
many | TRBJ1-1 | NA | TRBV29-1 | CSVVSPEARAFF | TGCAGCGTTGTGAGCCCAGAGGCGAGAGCTTTCTTT
many | TRBJ2-1 | NA | TRBV12-3/TRBV12-4 | CASSLRQGEVVFF | TGTGCCAGCAGTTTAAGGCAGGGTGAGGTGGTGTTCTTC
many | TRBJ2-1 | TRBD2 | TRBV28 | CASSLVWRTGGNEQFF | TGTGCCAGCAGTTTGGTGTGGCGGACCGGGGGGAATGAGCAGTTCTTC
NA | TRBJ2-1 | NA | TRBV21-1 | CASSAMTSGSSEQFF | TGTGCCAGCAGCGCCATGACTAGCGGGTCTAGTGAGCAGTTCTTC
many | TRBJ2-3 | TRBD2 | TRBV10-3 | CAISRTSGSTDTQYF | TGTGCCATCAGTCGGACTAGCGGGAGTACAGATACGCAGTATTTT
many | TRBJ2-7 | TRBD2 | TRBV20-1 | CSARGGGRASYEQYF | TGCAGTGCTAGAGGGGGCGGGAGGGCCTCATACGAGCAGTACTTC
NA | TRBJ1-2 | NA | TRBV29-1 | CSVPSRGGSGGYTF | TGCAGCGTTCCCTCCAGGGGCGGATCGGGTGGCTACACCTTC
NA | TRBJ1-5 | NA | TRBV19 | CASRRGAGVSNQPQHF | TGTGCCAGTAGGCGAGGAGCGGGGGTGAGCAATCAGCCCCAGCATTTT
many | TRBJ1-2 | TRBD1 | TRBV20-1 | CSAHRTQTGAYGYTF | TGCAGTGCCCATCGAACTCAAACAGGGGCCTATGGCTACACCTTC
medium-sized | TRBJ2-7 | NA | TRBV20-1 | CSASFGGTYEQYF | TGCAGTGCTAGTTTTGGGGGAACCTACGAGCAGTACTTC
few | TRBJ2-7 | NA | TRBV7-2 | CASSPIAGLGYEQYF | TGTGCCAGCAGCCCGATAGCAGGTCTCGGCTACGAGCAGTACTTC
many | TRBJ2-2 | NA | TRBV30 | CAWSLITGTGELFF | TGTGCCTGGAGTCTGATAACAGGGACCGGGGAGCTGTTTTTT
NA | TRBJ1-1 | NA | TRBV19 | CASSIGALNTEAFF | TGTGCCAGTAGTATTGGGGCCCTGAACACTGAAGCTTTCTTT
many | TRBJ1-2 | NA | TRBV28 | CASSLVGRGLAYTF | TGTGCCAGCAGTTTAGTTGGACGGGGTTTGGCCTACACCTTC
many | TRBJ2-7 | TRBD2 | TRBV20-1 | CSPRASGTDEQYF | TGCAGTCCAAGGGCTAGCGGGACGGATGAGCAGTACTTC
many | TRBJ2-1 | NA | TRBV7-9 | CASSQGDFSSYNEQFF | TGTGCCAGCAGCCAAGGGGACTTCTCATCCTACAATGAGCAGTTCTTC
many | TRBJ1-4 | NA | TRBV7-9 | CASSFKATNEKLFF | TGTGCCAGCAGCTTCAAAGCAACTAATGAAAAACTGTTTTTT
many | TRBJ2-7 | NA | TRBV7-9 | CASTPGTRGEQYF | TGTGCCAGCACCCCAGGGACTCGTGGCGAGCAGTACTTC